A selection of T cell receptor beta chains follows, all from one sample in a study of blood T cell repertoires in COVID-19. The data were produced by immunoSEQ multiplex PCR, yet TCRdb's version contains in-frame clones alone and is incomplete. The table lists 85,000 to 95,000 clones, around 90% of them singletons, with 3.9% in the top ten. Sequenced material: peripheral blood. These receptors all stem from a woman in her 50s in a cohort sampled during active COVID-19. The CDR3 runs from the conserved cysteine through the conserved F or W. D genes are given only for firm matches. Clone size is not always given. Where it is, it says once, few, many or a class for expanded clones.

j_call clone_size d_call v_call cdr3_aa cdr3_nt
TRBJ1-3 - - TRBV4-2 CASSQDRLQALSGNTIYF TGTGCCAGCAGCCAGGACCGTTTACAGGCTCTCTCTGGAAACACCATATATTTT
TRBJ2-2 - TRBD1 TRBV5-1 CASSFGTGEWVGELFF TGCGCCAGCAGCTTTGGCACAGGGGAATGGGTCGGGGAGCTGTTTTTT
TRBJ2-2 - - TRBV6-1 CASSEPVYTGELFF TGTGCCAGCAGTGAGCCGGTCTATACCGGGGAGCTGTTTTTT
TRBJ2-1 - - TRBV24-1 CATSDRKEAREQFF TGTGCCACCAGTGACCGCAAGGAGGCTCGGGAGCAGTTCTTC
TRBJ1-4 - TRBD1 TRBV15 CATSRSGTETNEKLFF TGTGCCACCAGCCGCTCCGGGACAGAGACTAATGAAAAACTGTTTTTT
TRBJ1-3 - - TRBV28 CASSLVRNTIYF TGTGCCAGCAGTTTAGTCAGAAACACCATATATTTT
TRBJ1-6 - - TRBV3-1/TRBV3-2 CASSQDLLGGSPLHF TGTGCCAGCAGCCAAGATTTACTGGGGGGTTCACCCCTCCACTTT
TRBJ2-3 - TRBD2 TRBV28 CASSLVAGGVTDTQYF TGTGCCAGCAGTTTAGTAGCGGGAGGTGTGACAGATACGCAGTATTTT
TRBJ2-5 few - TRBV4-1 CASSQDRYREQETQYF TGCGCCAGCAGCCAAGATAGGTACAGGGAACAAGAGACCCAGTACTTC
TRBJ1-2 - - TRBV4-1 CASSQLQTDYGYTF TGCGCCAGCAGCCAACTCCAGACAGACTATGGCTACACCTTC
TRBJ2-3 - - TRBV6-5 CASRYSPTDTQYF TGTGCCAGCAGGTACAGCCCCACAGATACGCAGTATTTT
TRBJ2-7 - TRBD2 TRBV11-2 CASSLDMGLADTYEQYF TGTGCCAGCAGCTTAGATATGGGACTAGCGGATACATACGAGCAGTACTTC
TRBJ2-7 few TRBD2 TRBV4-1 CASSQVPGFLAGDLFEQYF TGCGCCAGCAGCCAAGTACCAGGGTTTCTAGCGGGAGATCTGTTTGAGCAGTACTTC
TRBJ1-4 - - TRBV27 CASSFQGTNEKLFF TGTGCCAGCAGTTTTCAGGGAACTAATGAAAAACTGTTTTTT
TRBJ2-3 - TRBD2 TRBV7-2 CASSLTFEAGSTDTQYF TGTGCCAGCAGCTTAACCTTTGAAGCGGGGAGCACAGATACGCAGTATTTT
TRBJ2-1 once - TRBV21-1 CASSPKGGRGTGGVYYNEQFF TGTGCCAGCAGCCCAAAAGGTGGGCGGGGGACAGGGGGCGTCTACTACAATGAGCAGTTCTTC
TRBJ2-2 - TRBD2 TRBV7-9 CASSPAGANTGELFF TGTGCCAGCAGCCCAGCGGGGGCAAACACCGGGGAGCTGTTTTTT
TRBJ1-1 - - TRBV12-3/TRBV12-4 CASRKNMNTEAFF TGTGCCAGCAGGAAGAACATGAACACTGAAGCTTTCTTT
TRBJ2-5 - TRBD1 TRBV4-2 CASSQEEVGTGGRETQYF TGTGCCAGCAGCCAAGAGGAAGTGGGGACAGGGGGGCGAGAGACCCAGTACTTC
TRBJ2-5 - TRBD2 TRBV4-1 CASSQGPQALWGGETQYF TGCGCCAGCAGCCAAGGGCCCCAGGCCCTCTGGGGGGGAGAGACCCAGTACTTC